Below, 30 T cell receptor beta chains from the same sample are listed, as sequenced in a study of blood T cells in healthy people across ages. Combining a sample-barcoded 5' primer with a J-beta primer mix, a second PCR ran for 7 to 11 cycles. TCRdb reprocessed the 5' RACE reads with MiXCR, giving one entry per CDR3 protein. The sample holds about 650,000 distinct CDR3 sequences; approximately 31% are singletons and the top ten take over 15%. The specimen was blood. The source is a woman of 80 years or more in good health.

This clonotype was found many times. The chain combines TRBV3-1 with TRBJ2-5; 10 bases agree with TRBD1. V was pared by 0 bases and J by 4 bases, with 5 bases of the junction left unmatched. Germline V CDR1 and CDR2: LGHDT, YNNKEL (reference sequence). The CDR3 contains 16 residues. For the CDR3, the DNA is TGTGCCAGCAGCCAAGAGGGACAGGGGCTAGGAGAGACCCAGTACTTC. Protein product: CASSQEGQGLGETQYF.

There are many counts of this clonotype. The chain combines TRBV27 with TRBJ2-5, with a tentative D call TRBD2 (6 bases). From germline, CDR1 is MNHEY and CDR2 SMNVEV (reference sequence). The V gene lost 6 bases and the J gene lost 5 bases, with 13 bases spanning the gap. The CDR3 length is 13 residues. Here the CDR3 reads CASRAPAGETQYF. In DNA, the CDR3 is TGTGCCAGCAGGGCGCCTGCGGGGGAGACCCAGTACTTC.

This clonotype was counted many times. The V gene is TRBV5-1, the J gene TRBJ2-5; D might be TRBD1 (5 bases). The germline gives CDR1 SGHRS, CDR2 YFSETQ. V was clipped by 0 bases and J by 5 bases, with 20 bases between them. This CDR3 has 17 residues. The CDR3 DNA is TGCGCCAGCAGCTTGGCCGGGTTCTTCAGGGCGAAGGAGACCCAGTACTTC. Translated: CASSLAGFFRAKETQYF. Based on the CDR3 plus reference TRBV5-1 and TRBJ2-5, the full variable domain is KAGVTQTPRYLIKTRGQQVTLSCSPISGHRSVSWYQQTPGQGLQFLFEYFSETQRNKGNFPGRFSGRQFSNSRSEMNVSTLELGDSALYLCASSLAGFFRAKETQYFGPGTRLLVL.

This clonotype was counted at least ten times. The chain links TRBV10-2 to TRBJ2-3, with 12 positions matching TRBD2. J gave up 4 bases and V 8 bases, and 1 base lay outside the gene matches. This CDR3 region has 13 residues. Germline V gene data show CDR1 as WSHSY and CDR2 as SAAADI. The CDR3 loop reads CASRTSGADTQYF. Written as DNA, the CDR3 is TGCGCCAGCCGGACTAGCGGGGCAGATACGCAGTATTTT.

This chain joins TRBV7-6 and TRBJ1-1; no clear D gene. Germline CDR1 is SGHVS and CDR2 is FNYEAQ. This CDR3 region has 16 residues. V lost 5 bases to trimming and J lost 0 bases, with 16 bases between them. CDR3 residues: CASSPQAPAVNTEAFF. The DNA for the CDR3 is TGTGCCAGCAGCCCACAAGCCCCGGCCGTGAACACTGAAGCTTTCTTT. Drawing the rest from reference TRBV7-6 and TRBJ1-1, the complete variable domain is GAGVSQSPRYKVTKRGQDVALRCDPISGHVSLYWYRQALGQGPEFLTYFNYEAQQDKSGLPNDRFSAERPEGSISTLTIQRTEQRDSAMYRCASSPQAPAVNTEAFFGQGTRLTVV.

The DNA for the CDR3 is TGCAGTGCTAGATTGGACAGGGGGGTTGGGGGATCCTACAATGAGCAGTTCTTC. Translating it yields CSARLDRGVGGSYNEQFF. The rearrangement links TRBV20-1 to TRBJ2-1, with 10 bases aligning to TRBD1. This CDR3 has 18 residues. V gave up 2 bases and J gave up 1 base; unmatched junction bases: 11. Germline V lookup: CDR1 DFQATT, CDR2 SNEGSKA (reference sequence).

V usage is TRBV20-1 and J usage is TRBJ2-7, with 9 bases that match TRBD2. The J call may not be correct, given that the DNA end is closer to TRBJ2-5. Germline CDR1 is DFQATT and CDR2 is SNEGSKA (reference sequence). This CDR3 has 15 amino acids. CDR3 loop: CSASPRGGAAETQYF. CDR3 in DNA: TGCAGTGCTAGTCCGCGCGGGGGGGCCGCAGAGACCCAGTACTTC.

Many counts were recorded for this clonotype. This chain joins TRBV9 and TRBJ2-3, with 14 nucleotides matching TRBD2. V gave up 3 bases and J gave up 7 bases; unmatched junction bases: 13. The germline CDR1 and CDR2 sequences are SGDLS and YYNGEE. The length of the CDR3 is 18 residues. CDR3 protein: CASSAGGRLAGGRYTQYF. CDR3 DNA: TGTGCCAGCAGCGCGGGGGGGAGACTAGCGGGGGGGCGGTATACGCAGTATTTT.

This clonotype appeared many times. The CDR3 spells CASSPPIRGVSSYNEQFF. The CDR3 DNA reads TGTGCCAGCTCACCACCGATCCGCGGGGTAAGCTCCTACAATGAGCAGTTCTTC. This chain links TRBV18 with TRBJ2-1, with a tentative D call TRBD2 (6 bases). The germline V gene encodes CDR1 KGHSH and CDR2 LQKENI. The germline V and J ends were trimmed by 0 bases and 0 bases, with 15 bases remaining between them. This CDR3 is built from 18 residues.

This clonotype has a count of ten or more. The genes are TRBV27 and TRBJ2-1, with D perhaps TRBD1 or TRBD2 (6 bases each). V was pared by 3 bases and J by 2 bases, with 8 bases between. This CDR3 is built from 14 residues. CDR1 and CDR2 from the germline V gene are MNHEY and SMNVEV (reference sequence). As DNA, the CDR3 is TGTGCCAGCAGTTTCGGGGGCCCCTACAATGAGCAGTTCTTC. Its translation: CASSFGGPYNEQFF.

As for this clonotype: One junction end does not reproduce the germline sequence, and a read error may be involved. This rearrangement joins TRBV4-1 to TRBJ2-5, with TRBD1 identical over 10 bases. The CDR3 runs 13 residues. The germline V gene encodes CDR1 MGHRA and CDR2 YSYEKL. CDR3 amino acids: CTSSQGGQGFQYF. CDR3 DNA sequence: TGCACCAGCAGCCAAGGGGGACAGGGGTTTCAGTACTTC.

The chain employs TRBV7-2 and TRBJ2-5; 8 bases are shared with TRBD1. The length of the CDR3 is 17 residues. Germline-derived CDR1 and CDR2 are SGHTA and FQGNSA. The trim removed 1 base at V and 5 bases at J, leaving 12 bases unmatched. The CDR3, as DNA: TGTGCCAGCAGCTTAGGCGGGGCAGGGGGCAATAGGGAGACCCAGTACTTC. Protein: CASSLGGAGGNRETQYF.

The chain couples TRBV20-1 to TRBJ2-1; a possible D gene is TRBD2 (5 bases). This CDR3 comprises 12 residues. Between the trimmed V and J ends, which lost 7 bases and 10 bases, there was a span of 17 bases. Germline V CDR1 and CDR2: DFQATT, SNEGSKA (reference sequence). CDR3 sequence: CSVKDSPREQFF. CDR3 nucleotides: TGCAGTGTCAAGGACTCCCCCAGAGAGCAGTTCTTC.

In regard to this clonotype: A much larger clone is a single base away; this may be a read error. V is TRBV20-1 and J is TRBJ2-3; 14 bases align to TRBD2. The germline CDR1 and CDR2 sequences are DFQATT and SNEGSKA (reference sequence). This CDR3 is built from 15 residues. The ends lost 6 bases at V and 2 bases at J; junction bases unmatched: 4. The CDR3 DNA reads TGCAGTGCCAGACTAGCGGGGGGGGACACAGATACGCAGTATTTT. It yields the protein CSARLAGGDTDTQYF.

This clonotype was found many times. The CDR3 DNA follows: TGCGCCAGCAGCTCGGGATTACGGGACAGGGTAATCGGCAATGAGCAGTTCTTC. Its translation: CASSSGLRDRVIGNEQFF. This chain connects TRBV5-1 to TRBJ2-1; 9 bases fit TRBD1. Germline V gene lookup returns CDR1 SGHRS and CDR2 YFSETQ. J was trimmed by 6 bases and V by 3 bases; bases with no gene match: 16. The CDR3 length is 18 residues.

The gene calls are TRBV20-1 and TRBJ2-5, with TRBD2 matching 8 bases. V shed 1 base and J 7 bases; nucleotides not matched to a gene: 14. CDR1 is DFQATT and CDR2 is SNEGSKA in the germline V gene (reference sequence). The CDR3 covers 16 residues. In DNA form, the CDR3 reads TGCAGTGCTAGAGGACCGGGTGCGGGGGGTAGCGGGACCCAGTACTTC. Its translation: CSARGPGAGGSGTQYF.

This CDR3 reads CATQSPFTEVLTF. The CDR3 nucleotides are TGTGCCACCCAGAGTCCGTTTACCGAGGTCCTCACCTTC. This chain joins TRBV6-1 and TRBJ1-2; the D is unclear. Germline V gene sequence: CDR1 MNHNS, CDR2 SASEGT. The CDR3 extends over 13 amino acids. The V end was cut by 10 bases, the J end by 13 bases, with 25 bases between.

The sample holds many counts of this clonotype. This sequence joins TRBV15 and TRBJ2-5, with 7 bases aligning to TRBD2. V gave up 0 bases and J gave up 4 bases; unmatched junction bases: 5. Germline values: CDR1 LNHNV, CDR2 YYDKDF (reference sequence). The CDR3 covers 15 residues. CDR3 nucleotide sequence: TGTGCCACCAGCAGAGATCAAACGGGGGGAGAGACCCAGTACTTC. Residues: CATSRDQTGGETQYF.

This clonotype was found many times. The chain links TRBV6-6 to TRBJ1-2; TRBD1 agrees at 10 bases. V lost 6 bases, J lost 13 bases, and 11 bases stayed unmatched. CDR3 length equals 13 residues. Germline CDR1 and CDR2: MNHNY and SVGAGI (reference sequence). CDR3 nucleotide sequence: TGTGCCAGCAGGAGCGACAGGGGGCTGTTGTCCACCTTC. The encoded protein is CASRSDRGLLSTF.

This clonotype was seen at least ten times. For the CDR3, the DNA is TGCGCCAGCAGCCTCCTGACTAGCGGGGCGGGGGATACGCAGTATTTT. Residues: CASSLLTSGAGDTQYF. The chain is built from TRBV5-1 and TRBJ2-3; TRBD2 aligns across 11 bases. After removal of 4 bases from V and 6 bases from J, the junction contained 10 bases not matched to a gene. This CDR3 region has 16 residues. Germline V gene sequence: CDR1 SGHRS, CDR2 YFSETQ.

This clonotype has ten or more counts. The chain links TRBV6-6 to TRBJ2-6; D possibly corresponds to TRBD1 (6 bases). V was trimmed by 8 bases and J by 0 bases, leaving 14 bases between them. The CDR3 totals 16 residues. CDR1 and CDR2 (germline): MNHNY, SVGAGI (reference sequence). CDR3 nucleotides: TGTGCCAGCTCTCAGGGGCTCCCCTCTGGGGCCAACGTCCTGACTTTC. It specifies CASSQGLPSGANVLTF.

The V call is TRBV9, the J call TRBJ2-4; the D call may be TRBD1 or TRBD2 (5 bases each). The J call is doubtful: the DNA matches TRBJ2-7 better. Per germline, CDR1 SGDLS and CDR2 YYNGEE. CDR3 length: 19 residues. The CDR3 protein is CASSLREGVRDRSPYEQYF. CDR3 in DNA: TGTGCCAGCAGCCTTCGAGAAGGGGTTCGGGACCGAAGCCCCTACGAGCAGTACTTC.

The V gene is TRBV5-1, the J gene TRBJ1-1; D may be TRBD1 (5 bases). V lost 5 bases to trimming and J lost 1 base, with 15 bases between them. The CDR3 consists of 15 residues. CDR1 is SGHRS and CDR2 is YFSETQ in the germline V gene. CDR3 sequence (DNA): TGCGCCAGCAGGCTCAGGGACCTTCAGAACACTGAAGCTTTCTTT. It is translated as CASRLRDLQNTEAFF.

The chain has TRBV19 and TRBJ1-1; the match to TRBD1 covers 9 bases. Germline V gives CDR1 LNHDA, CDR2 SQIVND (reference sequence). The ends lost 7 bases at V and 5 bases at J; junction bases unmatched: 20. The CDR3 extends over 18 amino acids. CDR3: CASKGLFLQGARDTEAFF. The CDR3 DNA is TGTGCCAGTAAGGGGCTTTTCTTACAGGGGGCGAGGGATACTGAAGCTTTCTTT. Full variable domain (missing parts from reference TRBV19 and TRBJ1-1): DGGITQSPKYLFRKEGQNVTLSCEQNLNHDAMYWYRQDPGQGLRLIYYSQIVNDFQKGDIAEGYSVSREKKESFPLTVTSAQKNPTAFYLCASKGLFLQGARDTEAFFGQGTRLTVV.

This clonotype was counted between two and nine times. This sequence joins TRBV5-1 and TRBJ2-7; 11 bases map to TRBD1. V trimming: 0 bases; J trimming: 3 bases; junction bases outside the gene matches: 5. Looked up from germline, CDR1 is SGHRS and CDR2 is YFSETQ. The CDR3 extends over 16 amino acids. CDR3 sequence reads: CASSLAWDRGVYEQYF. DNA of the CDR3: TGCGCCAGCAGCTTGGCCTGGGACAGGGGGGTCTACGAGCAGTACTTC.

This clonotype was seen repeatedly, ten times or more. This may be a read error, as it is one base from a much larger clone. The chain employs TRBV18 and TRBJ2-7; D possibly corresponds to TRBD2 (5 bases). CDR1 is KGHSH, CDR2 LQKENI, per germline. Trimming stripped 0 bases from V and 5 bases from J, with 11 bases between. The CDR3 is 14 residues long. This CDR3 is CASSPPSGCDEQYF. The CDR3 DNA is TGTGCCAGCTCACCACCGTCGGGGTGCGACGAGCAGTACTTC.

The genes are TRBV20-1 and TRBJ2-3, with D tentatively TRBD2 (5 bases). Germline CDR1 and CDR2: DFQATT and SNEGSKA (reference sequence). CDR3 length: 11 amino acids. In DNA, the CDR3 is TGCAGGGCGGCGAGGGCAGATACGCAGTATTTT. Translated: CRAARADTQYF.

The chain combines TRBV5-6 with TRBJ2-7; D tentatively fits TRBD1 or TRBD2 (5 bases each). Germline V gene sequence: CDR1 SGHDT, CDR2 YYEEEE. This CDR3 region has 17 residues. V was shortened by 3 bases and J by 2 bases, with 21 bases between the two germline ends. The CDR3 reads CASSSTAGTEDPYEQYF. CDR3 in DNA: TGTGCCAGCAGCTCCACCGCCGGGACGGAAGACCCCTACGAGCAGTACTTC.

J is TRBJ1-1 and V is TRBV5-1; D is unclear. The CDR3 is made up of 13 amino acids. Germline V gives CDR1 SGHRS, CDR2 YFSETQ. Trimming stripped 6 bases from V and 1 base from J, with 10 bases between. The CDR3 nucleotides read TGCGCCAGCAAGACTGAGGGGAACACTGAAGCTTTCTTT. The encoded protein is CASKTEGNTEAFF.

This clonotype was seen at least ten times. The chain recombines TRBV6-5 with TRBJ2-1; 7 bases agree with TRBD2. The J segment lost 6 bases and the V segment lost 10 bases, leaving 3 bases of the junction unmatched. Germline V lookup: CDR1 MNHEY, CDR2 SVGAGI. The CDR3 runs to 11 residues. The CDR3 bases are TGTGCCACCCGGGGGGTCAATGAGCAGTTCTTC. Protein product: CATRGVNEQFF.